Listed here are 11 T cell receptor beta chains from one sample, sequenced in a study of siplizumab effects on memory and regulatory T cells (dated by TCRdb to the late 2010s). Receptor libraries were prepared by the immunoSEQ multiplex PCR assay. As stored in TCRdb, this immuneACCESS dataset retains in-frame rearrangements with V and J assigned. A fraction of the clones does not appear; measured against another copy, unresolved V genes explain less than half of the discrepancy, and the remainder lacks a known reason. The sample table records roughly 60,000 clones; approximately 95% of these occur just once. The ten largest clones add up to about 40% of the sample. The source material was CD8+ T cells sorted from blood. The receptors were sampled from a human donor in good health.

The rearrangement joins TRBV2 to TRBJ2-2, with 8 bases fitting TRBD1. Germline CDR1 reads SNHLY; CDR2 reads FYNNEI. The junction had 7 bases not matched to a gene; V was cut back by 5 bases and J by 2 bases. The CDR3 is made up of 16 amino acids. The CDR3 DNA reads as TGTGCCAGCAGTAAGGCCGGGACAGGCAACACCGGGGAGCTGTTTTTT. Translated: CASSKAGTGNTGELFF.

The CDR3 DNA is TGCGCCAGCAGCTTGGTGGGGTCCGGGGAGCTGTTTTTT. It encodes CASSLVGSGELFF. This chain uses TRBV5-1 with TRBJ2-2; D gene ambiguous. CDR1 is SGHRS, CDR2 YFSETQ, per germline. V lost 0 bases, J lost 6 bases, and 6 bases lay in between. This CDR3 has 13 amino acids.

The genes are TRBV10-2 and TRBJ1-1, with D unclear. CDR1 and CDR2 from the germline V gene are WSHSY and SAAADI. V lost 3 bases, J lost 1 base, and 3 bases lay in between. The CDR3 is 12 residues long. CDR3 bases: TGCGCCAGCAGTGATTGGAACACTGAAGCTTTCTTT. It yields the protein CASSDWNTEAFF.

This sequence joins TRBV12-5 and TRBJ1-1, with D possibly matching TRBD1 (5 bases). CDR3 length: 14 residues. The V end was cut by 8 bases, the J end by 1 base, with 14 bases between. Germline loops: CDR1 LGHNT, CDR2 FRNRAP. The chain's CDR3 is CASLLGQGNTEAFF. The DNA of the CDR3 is TGTGCTAGTCTACTCGGGCAGGGGAACACTGAAGCTTTCTTT.

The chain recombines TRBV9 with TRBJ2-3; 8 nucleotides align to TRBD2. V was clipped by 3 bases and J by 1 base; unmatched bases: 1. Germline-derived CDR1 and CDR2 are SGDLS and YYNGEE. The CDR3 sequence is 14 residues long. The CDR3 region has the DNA TGTGCCAGCAGCGGAGCGGGAGGCACAGATACGCAGTATTTT. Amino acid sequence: CASSGAGGTDTQYF.

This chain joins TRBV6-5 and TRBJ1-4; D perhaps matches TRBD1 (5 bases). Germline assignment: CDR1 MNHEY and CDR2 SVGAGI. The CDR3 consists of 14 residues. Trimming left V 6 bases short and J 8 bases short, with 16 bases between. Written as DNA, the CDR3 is TGTGCCAGCAGCCGAGTGGGGGGTAGGGAAAAACTGTTTTTT. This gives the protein CASSRVGGREKLFF.

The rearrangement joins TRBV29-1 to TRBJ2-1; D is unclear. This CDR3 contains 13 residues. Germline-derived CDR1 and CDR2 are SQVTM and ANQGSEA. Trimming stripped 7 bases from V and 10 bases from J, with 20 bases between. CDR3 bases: TGCAGCGCATATCCGGGTCCCAAAGGAGAGCAGTTCTTC. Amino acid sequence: CSAYPGPKGEQFF.

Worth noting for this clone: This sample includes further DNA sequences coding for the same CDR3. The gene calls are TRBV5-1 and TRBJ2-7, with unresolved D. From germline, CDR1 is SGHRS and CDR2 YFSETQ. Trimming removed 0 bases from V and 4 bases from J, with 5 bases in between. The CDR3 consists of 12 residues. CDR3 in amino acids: CASSLEGYEQYF. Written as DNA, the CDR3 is TGCGCCAGCAGCTTGGAAGGGTACGAGCAGTACTTC.

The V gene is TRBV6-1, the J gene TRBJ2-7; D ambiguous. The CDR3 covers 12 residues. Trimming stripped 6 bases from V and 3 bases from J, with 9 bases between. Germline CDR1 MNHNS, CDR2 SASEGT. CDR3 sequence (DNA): TGTGCCAGCAGCGAGTGGGGCTACGAGCAGTACTTC. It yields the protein CASSEWGYEQYF.

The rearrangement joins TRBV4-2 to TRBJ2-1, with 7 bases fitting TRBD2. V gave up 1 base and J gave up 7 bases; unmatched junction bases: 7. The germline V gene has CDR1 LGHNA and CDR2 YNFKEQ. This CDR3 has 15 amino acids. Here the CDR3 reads CASSQAPGGRNEQFF. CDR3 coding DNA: TGTGCCAGCAGCCAAGCCCCGGGAGGACGAAATGAGCAGTTCTTC.

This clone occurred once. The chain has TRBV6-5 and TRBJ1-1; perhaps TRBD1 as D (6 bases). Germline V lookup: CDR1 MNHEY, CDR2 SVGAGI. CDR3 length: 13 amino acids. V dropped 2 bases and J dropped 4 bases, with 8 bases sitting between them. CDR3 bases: TGTGCCAGCAGTTACGGGGGGCTCACTGAAGCTTTCTTT. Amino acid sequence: CASSYGGLTEAFF.